Detailed here is one TCR beta chain. The entry originates in a study of blood T cell repertoires in COVID-19. Study in general: Sites in the United States, Italy and Spain provided acute and convalescent COVID-19 samples. The analysed material was cDNA or gDNA that came from T cells, B-cell-depleted T cells, or PBMCs.

The Seattle patients joined while their infection was active and were tracked longitudinally afterward. Under the authors' procedure: Amplifying reference gene primers gave estimates of nucleated cell counts. Assay: immunoSEQ multiplex PCR; the TCRdb copy retains only in-frame clones and omits some. The DNA was the basis for D and trimming; V, J and clone size are from that table. The repertoire holds approximately 170,000 clones, with approximately 93% as singletons. J gave up 4 bases and V 2 bases, and 2 bases lay outside the gene matches. CDR1 is MNHNS, CDR2 SASEGT, per germline. The CDR3 is 14 amino acids.

The receptor was isolated from a woman aged 55-70 years with COVID-19, enrolled during active disease. The sequenced sample consisted of peripheral blood. V usage is TRBV6-1 and J usage is TRBJ2-3, with 8 bases that match TRBD2. The CDR3 DNA reads TGTGCCAGCAGTGAATGGACTAGCTCAGATACGCAGTATTTT. It is translated as CASSEWTSSDTQYF.